The 27 T cell receptor beta chains presented below share a single source sample, sequenced in a study of PD-1 blockade in classical Hodgkin lymphoma. The protocol was immunoSEQ multiplex PCR, while the TCRdb copy is restricted to in-frame clones and leaves out a portion. The repertoire holds 15,000 to 20,000 clones, with about four fifths as singletons. All the patients suffered relapse after autologous stem cell transplantation, and brentuximab vedotin exposure differed. The input for sequencing was peripheral blood mononuclear cells (PBMCs), taken before the second cycle of nivolumab. Receptors originate from a human donor with classical Hodgkin lymphoma.

V is TRBV11-2 and J is TRBJ1-2; D possibly corresponds to TRBD1 (6 bases). The CDR3 is 15 residues long. The germline V and J ends were trimmed by 2 bases and 4 bases, with 14 bases remaining between them. Germline values: CDR1 SGHAT, CDR2 FQNNGV. The CDR3 here is CASSLSEGGGYGYTF. The CDR3 DNA sequence: TGTGCCAGCAGCTTAAGTGAGGGGGGCGGCTATGGCTACACCTTC.

This rearrangement joins TRBV19 to TRBJ1-2; 9 bases agree with TRBD1. This CDR3 spans 18 amino acids. Germline V gene data show CDR1 as LNHDA and CDR2 as SQIVND (reference sequence). V was pared by 7 bases and J by 1 base, with 16 bases of the junction left unmatched. The CDR3 region has the DNA TGTGCCAGTACCCCTAAATCCGGGACAGGGACCTTTAACTATGGCTACACCTTC. Translation gives CASTPKSGTGTFNYGYTF.

V usage is TRBV14 and J usage is TRBJ2-7; no firm D call. Trimming left V 5 bases short and J 5 bases short, with 19 bases between. From germline, CDR1 is SGHDN and CDR2 FVKESK. This CDR3 comprises 15 residues. CDR3 region: CASSYRTTTAHEQYF. CDR3 nucleotide sequence: TGTGCCAGCAGCTATAGGACCACTACCGCCCACGAGCAGTACTTC.

The rearrangement links TRBV7-2 to TRBJ2-4; D may correspond to TRBD1 or TRBD2 (5 bases each). CDR3 length: 14 amino acids. The germline gives CDR1 SGHTA, CDR2 FQGNSA. Trimming pared 1 base from V and 6 bases from J, leaving 10 bases between. CDR3 residues: CASSLGEGPNIQYF. The CDR3 nucleotides read TGTGCCAGCAGCTTAGGAGAGGGACCAAACATTCAGTACTTC.

The chain carries TRBV28 and TRBJ2-6; the D is unclear. The V gene lost 2 bases and the J gene lost 0 bases, with 5 bases spanning the gap. The CDR3 length is 15 residues. Germline CDR1 and CDR2: MDHEN and SYDVKM. The CDR3 nucleotides read TGTGCCAGCAGTTTAATTCACTCTGGGGCCAACGTCCTGACTTTC. Amino acids: CASSLIHSGANVLTF.

V gene TRBV28 combines with J gene TRBJ2-2; D may be TRBD2 (6 bases). Germline V gene sequence: CDR1 MDHEN, CDR2 SYDVKM. The CDR3 totals 15 residues. V was clipped by 2 bases and J by 7 bases, with 14 bases between them. CDR3 sequence reads: CASSLQEGRIGELFF. DNA for the CDR3: TGTGCCAGCAGTTTACAGGAGGGCCGGATCGGGGAGCTGTTTTTT.

This clone was counted only a few times. The CDR3 sequence is CASSPRGTWYEQYF. DNA for the CDR3: TGTGCCAGCTCACCACGAGGGACTTGGTACGAGCAGTACTTC. The chain employs TRBV18 and TRBJ2-7; the D gene is possibly TRBD2 (6 bases). The germline CDR1 and CDR2 sequences are KGHSH and LQKENI. The V gene lost 1 base and the J gene lost 4 bases, with 11 bases spanning the gap. The CDR3 has 14 residues.

V is TRBV7-2 and J is TRBJ1-2; D unresolved. The germline gives CDR1 SGHTA, CDR2 FQGNSA. Trimming left V 5 bases short and J 4 bases short, with 8 bases between. The CDR3 consists of 12 residues. The CDR3 DNA sequence: TGTGCCAGCAGCCCCGGGGTCTATGGCTACACCTTC. This encodes CASSPGVYGYTF.

By sample share, this clone is medium-sized. The chain employs TRBV4-3 and TRBJ1-5; D gene unclear. Germline V gene lookup returns CDR1 LGHNA and CDR2 YSLEER. Trimming pared 1 base from V and 3 bases from J, leaving 13 bases between. The CDR3 has 16 amino acids. The CDR3 protein is CASSQGWSGFNQPQHF. CDR3 DNA: TGCGCCAGCAGCCAAGGTTGGAGCGGCTTCAATCAGCCCCAGCATTTT.

The chain couples TRBV6-1 to TRBJ2-7; either TRBD1 or TRBD2 may supply D (5 bases each). With 2 bases removed from V and 5 bases from J, the gap between germline ends came to 13 bases. CDR1 is MNHNS and CDR2 is SASEGT in the germline V gene. The CDR3 spans 14 residues. This CDR3 reads CASSEWGLANEQYF. The CDR3 nucleotides read TGTGCCAGCAGTGAATGGGGGTTAGCGAACGAGCAGTACTTC.

This CDR3 reads CASNVQGTNYEQYF. The CDR3, as DNA: TGTGCCAGCAACGTACAGGGGACTAACTACGAGCAGTACTTC. This chain connects TRBV6-6 to TRBJ2-7, with D tentatively TRBD1 or TRBD2 (7 bases each). This CDR3 is 14 amino acids long. Trimming cost V 7 bases and J 3 bases, with 16 bases left between them. CDR1 MNHNY and CDR2 SVGAGI come from the germline V gene (reference sequence).

The V call is TRBV6-4, the J call TRBJ2-2, with 8 positions matching TRBD1. CDR1 and CDR2 from the germline V gene are MRHNA and SNTAGT. CDR3 size: 14 residues. The V gene end was trimmed by 3 bases and the J gene end by 3 bases; junction bases not matched to a gene: 0. The CDR3 spells CASSEGQDTGELFF. DNA of the CDR3: TGTGCCAGCAGTGAGGGACAGGACACCGGGGAGCTGTTTTTT.

V is TRBV5-5 and J is TRBJ2-3; TRBD2 is a possible D gene (5 bases). Germline V gives CDR1 SGHKS, CDR2 YYEKEE (reference sequence). This CDR3 region has 15 residues. V lost 4 bases, J lost 3 bases, and 15 bases lay in between. The CDR3 loop is CASSARLRRTDTQYF. CDR3 nucleotide sequence: TGTGCCAGCAGCGCCCGGTTGAGGAGGACAGATACGCAGTATTTT.

The chain joins TRBV10-2 to TRBJ2-7; 14 bases are a match to TRBD2. The CDR3 spans 14 residues. Trimming removed 7 bases from V and 3 bases from J; junction bases left unmatched: 2. Looked up from germline, CDR1 is WSHSY and CDR2 is SAAADI. The CDR3 DNA is TGCGCCAGCACTGGACTAGCGGGAGGCTACGAGCAGTACTTC. Its protein product is CASTGLAGGYEQYF.

With regard to this clone: Other DNA sequences in the same sample also yield this CDR3. The chain employs TRBV28 and TRBJ1-2; D not resolved. CDR3 length: 10 amino acids. CDR1 MDHEN and CDR2 SYDVKM come from the germline V gene. V was cut by 5 bases and J by 5 bases, with 3 bases left in between. The DNA for the CDR3 is TGTGCCAGCAGTGGATATGGCTACACCTTC. Amino acids: CASSGYGYTF.

There are a few counts of this clone. J is TRBJ1-5 and V is TRBV2; D not resolved. The V end was cut by 4 bases, the J end by 6 bases, with 4 bases between. The germline V gene encodes CDR1 SNHLY and CDR2 FYNNEI. The CDR3 totals 11 residues. In DNA form, the CDR3 reads TGTGCCAGCAGTGGGGGTCAGCCCCAGCATTTT. This gives the protein CASSGGQPQHF.

The rearrangement joins TRBV4-2 to TRBJ2-6; D may be TRBD1 (5 bases). V was clipped by 0 bases and J by 4 bases, with 10 bases between them. The CDR3 extends over 16 amino acids. Germline loops: CDR1 LGHNA, CDR2 YNFKEQ. CDR3 DNA sequence: TGTGCCAGCAGCCAAGAAGGGGCGTCGGGGGCCAACGTCCTGACTTTC. Protein product: CASSQEGASGANVLTF.

The chain has TRBV11-2 and TRBJ2-7; 8 positions match TRBD2. The CDR3 spans 15 residues. With 1 base clipped from V and 0 bases from J, the junction kept 2 bases outside the gene matches. Germline CDR1 and CDR2: SGHAT and FQNNGV. The CDR3 spells CASSLGLASSYEQYF. In DNA, the CDR3 is TGTGCCAGCAGCTTAGGACTAGCGAGCTCCTACGAGCAGTACTTC.

The CDR3 sequence is CASSLDRVRAGELFF. The CDR3 DNA is TGTGCCAGCAGCTTAGACAGGGTTAGGGCCGGGGAGCTGTTTTTT. V gene TRBV7-2 combines with J gene TRBJ2-2; D might be TRBD1 (6 bases). This CDR3 is built from 15 residues. The V end was cut by 1 base, the J end by 6 bases, with 12 bases between. Germline CDR1 is SGHTA and CDR2 is FQGNSA.

The chain has TRBV7-9 and TRBJ2-1, with a possible D match to TRBD1 (5 bases). In germline, CDR1 is SEHNR, CDR2 FQNEAQ (reference sequence). V lost 5 bases and J lost 7, with 18 bases in between. There are 15 residues in the CDR3. CDR3 in DNA: TGTGCCAGCAGCCGAGTGGACAACAGAGATAATGAGCAGTTCTTC. Its translation is CASSRVDNRDNEQFF.

The chain has TRBV10-3 and TRBJ2-7, with 7 bases matching TRBD1. V shed 6 bases, J shed 0 bases, and the junction held 5 bases outside the gene matches. Germline loops: CDR1 ENHRY, CDR2 SYGVKD. This CDR3 is built from 14 residues. DNA of the CDR3: TGTGCCATCAGAGGCGACAGGGACTCCTACGAGCAGTACTTC. It codes for CAIRGDRDSYEQYF.

The J gene is TRBJ1-3, the V gene TRBV29-1; 7 bases fit TRBD1. Germline-derived CDR1 and CDR2 are SQVTM and ANQGSEA. After removal of 0 bases from V and 7 bases from J, the junction contained 0 bases not matched to a gene. This CDR3 comprises 12 residues. CDR3 coding DNA: TGCAGCGTTGAAGAGGGACAGAACACCATATATTTT. Its protein product is CSVEEGQNTIYF.

The rearrangement links TRBV12-5 to TRBJ1-2, with TRBD1 matching over 8 bases. V shed 5 bases, J shed 7 bases, and the junction held 6 bases outside the gene matches. Germline-derived CDR1 and CDR2 are LGHNT and FRNRAP. CDR3 length: 13 amino acids. CDR3 sequence reads: CASGDTDRGGYTF. The CDR3 nucleotides read TGTGCTAGTGGTGACACAGACAGGGGTGGCTACACCTTC.

The V call is TRBV11-2, the J call TRBJ2-7; D remains unclear. Trimming removed 0 bases at V and 0 bases at J, with 9 bases between. Germline V gene data show CDR1 as SGHAT and CDR2 as FQNNGV. The CDR3 extends over 15 amino acids. Written as DNA, the CDR3 is TGTGCCAGCAGCTTAGATGTGGCCAACTCCTACGAGCAGTACTTC. It specifies CASSLDVANSYEQYF.

The chain joins TRBV4-3 to TRBJ2-5; D tentatively fits TRBD1 or TRBD2 (5 bases each). The DNA end lines up better with TRBJ2-7; the J call may be wrong. The CDR3 is made up of 15 amino acids. Germline lookup yields CDR1 LGHNA and CDR2 YSLEER. CDR3 residues: CASSQDRQGAYEQYF. The DNA for the CDR3 is TGCGCCAGCAGCCAAGATCGGCAGGGAGCCTACGAGCAGTACTTC.

The chain links TRBV6-1 to TRBJ2-1, with D hard to call. CDR3 length: 15 amino acids. V gave up 2 bases and J gave up 6 bases, with 14 bases separating them. Per the germline V gene, CDR1 is MNHNS and CDR2 is SASEGT. CDR3 residues: CASSEWDRVTNEQFF. DNA of the CDR3: TGTGCCAGCAGTGAATGGGATAGGGTAACCAATGAGCAGTTCTTC.

The chain has TRBV18 and TRBJ1-5, with D unresolved. Germline V gene sequence: CDR1 KGHSH, CDR2 LQKENI. The CDR3 is made up of 14 amino acids. Trimming left V 6 bases short and J 6 bases short, with 15 bases between. CDR3 sequence: CASSPDFGFQPQHF. CDR3 in DNA: TGTGCCAGCTCGCCCGACTTTGGATTTCAGCCCCAGCATTTT.